These 26 T cell receptor beta chains originate from one sample sequenced in a study of cytomegalovirus exposure and HLA in healthy donors. The PCR contained 60 Vbeta and 13 Jbeta primers. The method was immunoSEQ multiplex PCR; TCRdb's version includes in-frame clones alone and lacks a portion of them. Of approximately 38,000 clones listed, roughly 64% are singletons. Sequencing used PBMCs. These TCRs come from a man aged 45-65 years in good health and CMV-seropositive.

V is TRBV11-2 and J is TRBJ2-7; perhaps TRBD1 as D (6 bases). Trimming left V 8 bases short and J 1 base short, with 18 bases between. This CDR3 region has 15 residues. CDR1 is SGHAT and CDR2 is FQNNGV in the germline V gene. The CDR3 bases are TGTGCCAGCGGCGCCGGGACAAGTTTTTCCTACGAGCAGTACTTC. Translated, it gives CASGAGTSFSYEQYF. The full variable domain, in which reference TRBV11-2 and TRBJ2-7 provide the parts outside the CDR3, is EAGVAQSPRYKIIEKRQSVAFWCNPISGHATLYWYQQILGQGPKLLIQFQNNGVVDDSQLPKDRFSAERLKGVDSTLKIQPAKLEDSAVYLCASGAGTSFSYEQYFGPGTRLTVT.

Only a few counts were recorded for this clone. The chain uses TRBV5-8 and TRBJ1-5; TRBD1 matches at 7 bases. V was pared by 3 bases and J by 4 bases, with 7 bases of the junction left unmatched. Germline V gene sequence: CDR1 SGHTS, CDR2 YDEGEE. The CDR3 is 15 amino acids. CDR3 amino acids: CASSSRQGWNQPQHF. The CDR3 coding sequence is TGTGCCAGCAGCTCCAGACAGGGATGGAATCAGCCCCAGCATTTT.

In nucleotides, the CDR3 is TGTGCCAGCAGCCACGGACAGGGGGTGTATCAGCCCCAGCATTTT. The encoded protein is CASSHGQGVYQPQHF. This chain connects TRBV28 to TRBJ1-5, with TRBD1 identical over 10 bases. Germline V gene data show CDR1 as MDHEN and CDR2 as SYDVKM. Unmatched junction bases numbered 7, after V lost 6 bases and J lost 5 bases. The CDR3 runs 15 residues.

The chain employs TRBV6-1 and TRBJ1-5; 8 bases are shared with TRBD1. Germline V gene data show CDR1 as MNHNS and CDR2 as SASEGT. The V gene end was trimmed by 1 base and the J gene end by 6 bases; junction bases not matched to a gene: 2. The CDR3 runs 14 residues. The CDR3 coding sequence is TGTGCCAGCAGTGAAGGGACAGGGTTTCAGCCCCAGCATTTT. It yields the protein CASSEGTGFQPQHF.

In nucleotides, the CDR3 is TGTGCCAGCAGCTTTGACACTAACTATGGCTACACCTTC. Its protein product is CASSFDTNYGYTF. The rearrangement links TRBV7-8 to TRBJ1-2; D unclear. The CDR3 is 13 residues long. V was cut by 3 bases and J by 0 bases, with 5 bases left in between. Germline V lookup: CDR1 SGHVS, CDR2 FQNEAQ. Combining the CDR3 with reference TRBV7-8 and TRBJ1-2 gives the whole variable domain GAGVSQSPRYKVAKRGQDVALRCDPISGHVSLFWYQQALGQGPEFLTYFQNEAQLDKSGLPSDRFFAERPEGSVSTLKIQRTQQEDSAVYLCASSFDTNYGYTFGSGTRLTVV.

The rearrangement links TRBV5-4 to TRBJ2-3; D unclear. V lost 3 bases and J 3 bases, leaving 8 bases between the germline ends. Germline assignment: CDR1 SGHNT and CDR2 YYREEE (reference sequence). The CDR3 loop spans 13 amino acids. Here the CDR3 reads CASSSGSTDTQYF. Here the CDR3 DNA reads TGTGCCAGCAGCTCCGGGTCAACAGATACGCAGTATTTT.

This clone has just a few counts. This rearrangement joins TRBV6-6 to TRBJ1-6; D may be TRBD1 (6 bases). CDR1 and CDR2 from the germline V gene are MNHNY and SVGAGI (reference sequence). V dropped 5 bases and J dropped 9 bases, with 17 bases sitting between them. This CDR3 spans 15 amino acids. This CDR3 is CASSPSRGAGSPLHF. The CDR3, as DNA: TGTGCCAGCAGTCCCTCACGGGGGGCTGGTTCACCCCTCCACTTT.

The J gene is TRBJ1-2, the V gene TRBV5-1, with TRBD1 identical over 7 bases. V lost 4 bases, J lost 6 bases, and 9 bases stayed unmatched. The germline V gene has CDR1 SGHRS and CDR2 YFSETQ. CDR3 length equals 14 residues. The CDR3 region is CASSLTTGIHGYTF. The DNA of the CDR3 is TGCGCCAGCAGCCTGACGACAGGGATCCATGGCTACACCTTC.

The J gene is TRBJ1-1, the V gene TRBV11-3; the D is unclear. Per the germline V gene, CDR1 is SGHNT and CDR2 is YENEEA. CDR3 length equals 12 residues. The V end was cut by 1 base, the J end by 11 bases, with 11 bases between. In DNA form, the CDR3 reads TGTGCCAGCAGCTTAGGGCACGGGGAGGCTTTCTTT. Translation gives CASSLGHGEAFF. The complete variable domain, with remaining parts taken from reference TRBV11-3 and TRBJ1-1, reads EAGVVQSPRYKIIEKKQPVAFWCNPISGHNTLYWYLQNLGQGPELLIRYENEEAVDDSQLPKDRFSAERLKGVDSTLKIQPAELGDSAVYLCASSLGHGEAFFGQGTRLTVV.

The chain employs TRBV5-1 and TRBJ1-1; D is uncertain. V was trimmed by 5 bases and J by 4 bases, leaving 9 bases between them. Germline V gene lookup returns CDR1 SGHRS and CDR2 YFSETQ. The CDR3 sequence is 12 residues long. CDR3 sequence: CASSLPSTEAFF. The CDR3 bases are TGCGCCAGCAGTTTGCCGAGCACTGAAGCTTTCTTT. Variable domain in full (rest from reference TRBV5-1 and TRBJ1-1): KAGVTQTPRYLIKTRGQQVTLSCSPISGHRSVSWYQQTPGQGLQFLFEYFSETQRNKGNFPGRFSGRQFSNSRSEMNVSTLELGDSALYLCASSLPSTEAFFGQGTRLTVV.

A few counts support this clone. The chain combines TRBV27 with TRBJ1-6; D gene unclear. Deletions cut 7 bases from V and 4 bases from J, with 11 bases between. The CDR3 totals 14 residues. CDR1 and CDR2 from the germline V gene are MNHEY and SMNVEV (reference sequence). CDR3 loop: CASKPVPYNSPLHF. In DNA, the CDR3 is TGTGCCAGCAAGCCCGTTCCGTATAATTCACCCCTCCACTTT.

The CDR3, as DNA: TGCAGCGTTGAAGATTCCGTGGATACGCAGTATTTT. This codes for CSVEDSVDTQYF. The rearrangement joins TRBV29-1 to TRBJ2-3, with no clear D. This CDR3 contains 12 residues. The germline V gene encodes CDR1 SQVTM and CDR2 ANQGSEA. V was trimmed by 0 bases and J by 6 bases, leaving 7 bases between them.

The chain has TRBV4-1 and TRBJ2-7; 8 positions match TRBD1. Germline CDR1 reads MGHRA; CDR2 reads YSYEKL. The ends lost 4 bases at V and 5 bases at J; junction bases unmatched: 16. The CDR3 spans 17 residues. For the CDR3, the DNA is TGCGCCAGCAGCCTACGTGAGGGTAGGCAGGGGGCGGACGAGCAGTACTTC. Translation: CASSLREGRQGADEQYF.

The gene calls are TRBV27 and TRBJ1-5, with D maybe TRBD1 (5 bases). The ends were cut back, 8 bases at V and 5 bases at J, with 10 bases in the middle. The CDR3 totals 12 residues. Germline loops: CDR1 MNHEY, CDR2 SMNVEV (reference sequence). CDR3 region: CASWRGDQPQHF. CDR3 bases: TGTGCCAGCTGGAGGGGTGATCAGCCCCAGCATTTT.

This chain uses TRBV6-5 with TRBJ1-2, with TRBD1 as a possible D gene (6 bases). V lost 8 bases to trimming and J lost 4 bases, with 14 bases between them. CDR1 is MNHEY, CDR2 SVGAGI, per germline. There are 13 residues in the CDR3. The DNA for the CDR3 is TGTGCCAGCGCCCTACGGGGGGCCTATGGCTACACCTTC. Amino acid sequence: CASALRGAYGYTF.

On this clone itself: This sample includes further DNA sequences coding for the same CDR3. CDR3 in DNA: TGTGCCACCAGGGGACAGATGAACACTGAAGCTTTCTTT. Amino acid sequence: CATRGQMNTEAFF. The gene calls are TRBV2 and TRBJ1-1, with TRBD1 matching 7 bases. Trimming at V came to 10 bases and at J to 0 bases, leaving 5 bases not matched to a gene. CDR1 and CDR2 from the germline V gene are SNHLY and FYNNEI. The CDR3 consists of 13 residues.

V and J are TRBV4-3 and TRBJ2-7; D is perhaps TRBD2 (7 bases). Between the trimmed V and J ends, which lost 0 bases and 2 bases, there was a span of 17 bases. The CDR3 totals 17 residues. Germline values: CDR1 LGHNA, CDR2 YSLEER. In DNA, the CDR3 is TGCGCCAGCAGCCAAGATCATGGCGGGGGCCATCCCTACGAGCAGTACTTC. It encodes CASSQDHGGGHPYEQYF.

J is TRBJ2-7 and V is TRBV5-1; 15 bases align to TRBD2. This CDR3 has 17 residues. Germline CDR1 reads SGHRS; CDR2 reads YFSETQ. Unmatched junction bases numbered 9, after V lost 3 bases and J lost 5 bases. The CDR3 bases are TGCGCCAGCAGCTCCCGGACTAGCGGGGGGGCCCCCCACGAGCAGTACTTC. It yields the protein CASSSRTSGGAPHEQYF.

The chain couples TRBV7-2 to TRBJ1-1; D remains unclear. CDR1 and CDR2 from the germline V gene are SGHTA and FQGNSA. This CDR3 is 14 amino acids long. The V gene lost 5 bases and the J gene lost 0 bases, with 10 bases spanning the gap. CDR3 nucleotide sequence: TGTGCCAGCAGCCTGAGGGAGTTGAACACTGAAGCTTTCTTT. Its translation is CASSLRELNTEAFF.

In its sample, this clone was seen a few times. V gene TRBV15 combines with J gene TRBJ1-5; possibly TRBD1 for D (5 bases). This CDR3 is built from 13 residues. Germline CDR1 reads LNHNV; CDR2 reads YYDKDF (reference sequence). V was cut by 10 bases and J by 4 bases, with 14 bases left in between. The CDR3 reads CASGADPNQPQHF. The DNA for the CDR3 is TGTGCCAGCGGGGCGGATCCGAATCAGCCCCAGCATTTT.

CDR3 region: CASRYQGDGGYTF. The CDR3 nucleotides are TGCGCCAGCAGGTACCAGGGGGACGGTGGCTACACCTTC. The J gene is TRBJ1-2, the V gene TRBV5-1; 7 positions match TRBD1. The CDR3 extends over 13 amino acids. Germline V gene data show CDR1 as SGHRS and CDR2 as YFSETQ. Trimming took 5 bases from V and 7 from J; bases not matched to a gene: 8.

This sequence joins TRBV21-1 and TRBJ2-1; the table's D call, TRBD2, was not checked against the DNA. TRBV21-1 is noted as a pseudogene. CDR3 size: 16 residues. CDR3 sequence (DNA): TGTGCCAGCAGCAAATGCGTACCTGAGTCCTACAATGAGCAGTTCTTC. Translated, it gives CASSKCVPESYNEQFF.

The J gene is TRBJ2-4, the V gene TRBV6-5, with 7 bases identical to TRBD1. CDR1 is MNHEY and CDR2 is SVGAGI in the germline V gene. With V trimmed by 6 bases and J by 5 bases, 4 bases remained unmatched. The CDR3 extends over 13 amino acids. The CDR3 DNA sequence: TGTGCCAGCAGAACAACAGGGGAAAACATTCAGTACTTC. Protein sequence: CASRTTGENIQYF.

The rearrangement joins TRBV7-2 to TRBJ2-7; 7 nucleotides line up with TRBD1. Per germline, CDR1 SGHTA and CDR2 FQGNSA. The ends lost 11 bases at V and 3 bases at J; junction bases unmatched: 10. The CDR3 contains 13 residues. The CDR3 reads CAVPGTDYYEQYF. The DNA for the CDR3 is TGTGCCGTTCCCGGGACAGACTACTACGAGCAGTACTTC.

CDR3 in DNA: TGTGCCAGCAGCTTGGTGGGGGGGAGCTATGGCTACACCTTC. This encodes CASSLVGGSYGYTF. The rearrangement joins TRBV5-6 to TRBJ1-2; D perhaps matches TRBD1 (5 bases). V was cut by 0 bases and J by 4 bases, with 10 bases left in between. CDR1 and CDR2 (germline): SGHDT, YYEEEE. The CDR3 runs 14 residues.

V is TRBV18 and J is TRBJ1-1; possibly TRBD1 for D (6 bases). The V gene's germline CDR1 is KGHSH and CDR2 LQKENI. V was shortened by 3 bases and J by 3 bases, with 11 bases between the two germline ends. The CDR3 runs to 14 residues. Written as DNA, the CDR3 is TGTGCCAGCTCACCTGGGACACCCGACACTGAAGCTTTCTTT. It yields the protein CASSPGTPDTEAFF.